This passage covers 6 T cell receptor beta chains from one sample sequenced in a study of T cells after yellow fever vaccination. TCRdb independently ran MiXCR on the 5' RACE reads; one entry per CDR3 protein. The table lists roughly 30,000 distinct CDR3 sequences, about 10% of them singletons. The sequences come from PBMCs, either bulk or a sorted T-cell subset (CD4+, CD8+, memory, or dextramer-sorted; not recorded which), collected roughly 15 days after the first yellow fever vaccination. The source is a man aged 18 to 29 who received the YFV17D yellow fever vaccine.

This clonotype appeared many times. The chain joins TRBV12-3 or TRBV12-4 to TRBJ2-1; 10 bases agree with TRBD2. This CDR3 contains 15 residues. V gave up 3 bases and J gave up 8 bases; unmatched junction bases: 7. CDR3 residues: CASSLQAGGPHEQFF. The DNA for the CDR3 is TGTGCCAGCAGTTTGCAAGCGGGGGGGCCCCATGAGCAGTTCTTC.

This clonotype came up many times. V gene TRBV11-2 combines with J gene TRBJ1-5, with D possibly TRBD1 on 5 matching bases. Per germline, CDR1 SGHAT and CDR2 FQNNGV. The CDR3 sequence is 13 residues long. Trimming removed 4 bases at V and 9 bases at J, with 13 bases between. The CDR3 sequence: CASSSATARPQHF. In nucleotides, the CDR3 is TGTGCCAGCAGCTCGGCGACAGCACGGCCCCAGCATTTT.

CDR3 coding DNA: TGTGCCAGCAGCGAACCGTTCGGGCCAGAACGGGATACGCAGTATTTT. Translation: CASSEPFGPERDTQYF. J is TRBJ2-3 and V is TRBV7-3; D is unclear. The V gene lost 5 bases and the J gene lost 6 bases, with 21 bases spanning the gap. Germline V gene data show CDR1 as SGHTA and CDR2 as FQGTGA. CDR3 size: 16 residues.

There are many counts of this clonotype. The chain combines TRBV29-1 with TRBJ2-3, with 10 bases aligning to TRBD2. The CDR3 is 14 residues long. Germline lookup yields CDR1 SQVTM and CDR2 ANQGSEA. V shed 7 bases, J shed 6 bases, and the junction held 10 bases outside the gene matches. Written as DNA, the CDR3 is TGCAGCGGGGCGTTAGCGGGGGGCGGGGATACGCAGTATTTT. This gives the protein CSGALAGGGDTQYF.

This clonotype occurred many times. The chain combines TRBV6-5 with TRBJ2-1; 8 bases are a match to TRBD2. The CDR3 covers 13 residues. Losses at the gene ends were 2 bases for V and 7 bases for J; bases not matched to a gene: 1. Germline-derived CDR1 and CDR2 are MNHEY and SVGAGI. The DNA for the CDR3 is TGTGCCAGCAGTTACCCGGGGGGGAATGAGCAGTTCTTC. It encodes CASSYPGGNEQFF.

This clonotype was found many times. CDR3 DNA sequence: TGTGCCAGCAGCTTCTTGGACAGGGTGGTTGGAGCTTTCTTT. This gives the protein CASSFLDRVVGAFF. V and J are TRBV7-2 and TRBJ1-1; 8 nucleotides align to TRBD1. Trimming cost V 3 bases and J 10 bases; bases outside gene matches: 10. Germline CDR1 and CDR2: SGHTA and FQGNSA. The CDR3 has 14 residues.